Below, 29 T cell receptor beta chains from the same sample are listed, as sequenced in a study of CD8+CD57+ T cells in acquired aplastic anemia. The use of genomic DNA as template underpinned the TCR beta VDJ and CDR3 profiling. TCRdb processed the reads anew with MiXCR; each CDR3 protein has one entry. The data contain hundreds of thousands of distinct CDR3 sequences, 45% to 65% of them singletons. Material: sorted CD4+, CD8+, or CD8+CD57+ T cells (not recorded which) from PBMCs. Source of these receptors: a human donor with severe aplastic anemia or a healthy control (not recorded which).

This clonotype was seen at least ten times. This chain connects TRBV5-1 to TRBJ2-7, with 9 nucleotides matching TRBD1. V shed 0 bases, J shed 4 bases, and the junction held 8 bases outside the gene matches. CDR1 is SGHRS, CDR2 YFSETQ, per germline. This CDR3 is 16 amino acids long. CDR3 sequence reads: CASSLVVTGGTYEQYF. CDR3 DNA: TGCGCCAGCAGCTTGGTGGTAACAGGGGGCACTTACGAGCAGTACTTC.

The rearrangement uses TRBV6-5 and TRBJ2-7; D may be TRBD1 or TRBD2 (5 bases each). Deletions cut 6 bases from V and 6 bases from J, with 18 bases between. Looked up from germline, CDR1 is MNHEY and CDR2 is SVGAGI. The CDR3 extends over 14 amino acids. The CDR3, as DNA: TGTGCCAGCAGGGACCAGGGAGTACGTGGCGAGCAGTACTTC. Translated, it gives CASRDQGVRGEQYF.

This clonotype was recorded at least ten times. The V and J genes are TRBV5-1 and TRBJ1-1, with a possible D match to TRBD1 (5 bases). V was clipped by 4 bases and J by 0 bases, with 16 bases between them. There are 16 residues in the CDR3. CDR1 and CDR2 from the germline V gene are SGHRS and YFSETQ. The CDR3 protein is CASSLGPPRVNTEAFF. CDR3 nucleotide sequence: TGCGCCAGCAGCCTGGGACCGCCCCGGGTGAACACTGAAGCTTTCTTT.

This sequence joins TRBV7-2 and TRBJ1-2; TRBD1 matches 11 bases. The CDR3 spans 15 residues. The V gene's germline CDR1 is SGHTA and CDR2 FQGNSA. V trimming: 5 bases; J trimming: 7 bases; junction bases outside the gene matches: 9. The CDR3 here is CASSLIGQGAAGYTF. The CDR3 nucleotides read TGTGCCAGCAGCCTAATAGGACAGGGGGCGGCTGGCTACACCTTC.

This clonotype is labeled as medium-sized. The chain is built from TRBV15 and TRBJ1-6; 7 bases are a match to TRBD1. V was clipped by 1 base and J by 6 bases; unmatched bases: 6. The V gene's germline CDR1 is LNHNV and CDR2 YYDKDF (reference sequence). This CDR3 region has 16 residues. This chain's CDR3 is CATSRATGLGNSPLHF. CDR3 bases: TGTGCCACCAGCAGAGCGACAGGGCTGGGTAATTCACCCCTCCACTTT.

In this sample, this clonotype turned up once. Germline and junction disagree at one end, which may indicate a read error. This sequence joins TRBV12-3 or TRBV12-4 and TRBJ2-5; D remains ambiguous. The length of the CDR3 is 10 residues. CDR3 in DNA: TGTGCCAGCAGTTTATTCGGGCAGAACTTC. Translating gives CASSLFGQNF.

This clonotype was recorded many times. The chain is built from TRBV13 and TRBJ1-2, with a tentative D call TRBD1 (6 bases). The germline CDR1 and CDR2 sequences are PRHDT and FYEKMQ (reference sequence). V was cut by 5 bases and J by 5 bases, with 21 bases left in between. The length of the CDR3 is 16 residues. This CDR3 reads CASSLTGQGLGYGYTF. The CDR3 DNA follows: TGTGCCAGCAGCCTGACGGGACAAGGACTGGGATATGGCTACACCTTC.

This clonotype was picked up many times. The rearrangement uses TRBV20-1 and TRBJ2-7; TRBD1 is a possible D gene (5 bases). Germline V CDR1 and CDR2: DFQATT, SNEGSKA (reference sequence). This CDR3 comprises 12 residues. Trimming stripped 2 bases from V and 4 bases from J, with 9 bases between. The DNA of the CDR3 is TGCAGTGCTAGACGACAGAGTTACGAGCAGTACTTC. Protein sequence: CSARRQSYEQYF.

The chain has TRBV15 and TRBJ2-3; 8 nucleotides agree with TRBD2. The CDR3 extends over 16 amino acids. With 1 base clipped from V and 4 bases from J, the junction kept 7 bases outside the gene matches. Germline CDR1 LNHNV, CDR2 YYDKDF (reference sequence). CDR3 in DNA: TGTGCCACCAGCAGAGGGGGAGGCGGGGGGTCAGATACGCAGTATTTT. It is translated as CATSRGGGGGSDTQYF.

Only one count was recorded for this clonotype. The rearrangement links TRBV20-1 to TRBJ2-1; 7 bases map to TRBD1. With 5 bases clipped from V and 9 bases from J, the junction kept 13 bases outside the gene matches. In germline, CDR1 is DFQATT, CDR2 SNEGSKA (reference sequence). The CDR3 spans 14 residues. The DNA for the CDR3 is TGCAGTGCTTCCCGGGACAGCCGAGTTAGTGAGCAGTTCTTC. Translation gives CSASRDSRVSEQFF.

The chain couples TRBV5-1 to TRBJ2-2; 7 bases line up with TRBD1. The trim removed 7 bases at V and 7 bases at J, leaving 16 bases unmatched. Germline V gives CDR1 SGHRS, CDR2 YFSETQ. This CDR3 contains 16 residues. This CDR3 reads CASRTPHTGADGELFF. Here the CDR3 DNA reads TGCGCCAGCCGAACCCCCCATACAGGGGCAGACGGGGAGCTGTTTTTT.

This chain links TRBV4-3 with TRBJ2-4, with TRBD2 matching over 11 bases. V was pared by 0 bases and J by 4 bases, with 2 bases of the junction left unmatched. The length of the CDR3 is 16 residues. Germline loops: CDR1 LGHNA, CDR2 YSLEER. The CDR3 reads CASSQDRLAGKNIQYF. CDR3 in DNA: TGCGCCAGCAGCCAAGATCGACTAGCGGGGAAAAACATTCAGTACTTC.

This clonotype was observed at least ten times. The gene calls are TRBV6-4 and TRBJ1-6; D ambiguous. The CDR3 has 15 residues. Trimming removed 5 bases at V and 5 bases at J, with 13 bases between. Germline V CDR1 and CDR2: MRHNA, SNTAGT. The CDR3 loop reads CASSLHDRNNSPLHF. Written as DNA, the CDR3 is TGTGCCAGCAGTCTTCACGATCGCAATAATTCACCCCTCCACTTT.

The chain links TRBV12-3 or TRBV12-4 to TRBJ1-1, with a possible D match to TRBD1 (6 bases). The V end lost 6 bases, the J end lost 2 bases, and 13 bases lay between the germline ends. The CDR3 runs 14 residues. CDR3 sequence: CASREKGGNTEAFF. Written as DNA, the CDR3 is TGTGCCAGCAGAGAGAAGGGGGGAAACACTGAAGCTTTCTTT.

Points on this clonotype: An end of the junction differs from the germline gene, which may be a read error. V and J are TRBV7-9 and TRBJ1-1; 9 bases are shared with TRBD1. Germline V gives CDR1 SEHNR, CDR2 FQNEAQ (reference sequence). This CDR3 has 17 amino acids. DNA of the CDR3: TGTGCCAGCAGCCGTCCCCGGGACAGGGCCCTGAACGCTGAAGCTTTCTTT. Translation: CASSRPRDRALNAEAFF. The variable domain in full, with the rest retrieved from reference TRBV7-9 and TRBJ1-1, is DTGVSQNPRHKITKRGQNVTFRCDPISEHNRLYWYRQTLGQGPEFLTYFQNEAQLEKSRLLSDRFSAERPKGSFSTLEIQRTEQGDSAMYLCASSRPRDRALNAEAFFGQGTRLTVV.

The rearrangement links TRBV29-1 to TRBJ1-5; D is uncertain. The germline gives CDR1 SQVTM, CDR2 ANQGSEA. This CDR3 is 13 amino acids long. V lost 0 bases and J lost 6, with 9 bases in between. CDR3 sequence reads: CSVEDIEGQPQHF. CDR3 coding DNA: TGCAGCGTTGAAGATATCGAAGGTCAGCCCCAGCATTTT.

The CDR3 DNA reads as TGTGCCAGCAGTCTACAGGGGGCAACCTACGAGCAGTACTTC. This translates into CASSLQGATYEQYF. The chain joins TRBV2 to TRBJ2-7; 9 bases align to TRBD1. From germline, CDR1 is SNHLY and CDR2 FYNNEI. The CDR3 totals 14 residues. V dropped 5 bases and J dropped 2; count of bases not matched to a gene: 4.

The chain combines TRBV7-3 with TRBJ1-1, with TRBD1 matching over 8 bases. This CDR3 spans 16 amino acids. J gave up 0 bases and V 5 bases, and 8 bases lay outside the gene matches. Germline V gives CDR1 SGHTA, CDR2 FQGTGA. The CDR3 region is CASSPEGRGLNTEAFF. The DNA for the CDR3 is TGTGCCAGCAGCCCCGAGGGCAGGGGGCTGAACACTGAAGCTTTCTTT.

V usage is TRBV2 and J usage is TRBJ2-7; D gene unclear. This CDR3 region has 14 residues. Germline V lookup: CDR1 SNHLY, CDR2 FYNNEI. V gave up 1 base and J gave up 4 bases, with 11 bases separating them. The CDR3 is CASSEGNLIYEQYF. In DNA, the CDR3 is TGTGCCAGCAGTGAAGGGAATCTCATTTACGAGCAGTACTTC.

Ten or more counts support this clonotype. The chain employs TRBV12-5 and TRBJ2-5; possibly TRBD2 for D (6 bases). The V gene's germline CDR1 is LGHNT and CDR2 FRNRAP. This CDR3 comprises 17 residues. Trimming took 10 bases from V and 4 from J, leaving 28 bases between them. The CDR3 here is CATDWLLSGGDRETQYF. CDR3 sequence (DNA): TGTGCTACCGACTGGCTCCTAAGTGGCGGGGACCGAGAGACCCAGTACTTC.

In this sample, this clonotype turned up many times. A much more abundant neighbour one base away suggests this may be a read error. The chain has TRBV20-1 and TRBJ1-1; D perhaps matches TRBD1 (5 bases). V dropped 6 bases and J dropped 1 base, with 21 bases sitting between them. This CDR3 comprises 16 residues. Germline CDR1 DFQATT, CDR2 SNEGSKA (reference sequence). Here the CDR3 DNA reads TGCAGTGCCAGTCCGGCAGGGAGGGAACCGAACACTGAAGCTTTCTTT. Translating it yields CSASPAGREPNTEAFF.

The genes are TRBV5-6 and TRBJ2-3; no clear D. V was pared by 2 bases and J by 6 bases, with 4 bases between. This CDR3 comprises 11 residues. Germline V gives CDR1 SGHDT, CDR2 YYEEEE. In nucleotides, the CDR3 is TGTGCCAGCAGCTTTTTTGATACGCAGTATTTT. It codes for CASSFFDTQYF.

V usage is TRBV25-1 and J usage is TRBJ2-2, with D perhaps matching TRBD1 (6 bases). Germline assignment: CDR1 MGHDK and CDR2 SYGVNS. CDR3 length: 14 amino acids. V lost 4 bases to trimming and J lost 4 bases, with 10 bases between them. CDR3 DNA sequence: TGTGCCAGCAGTGGGGACATAGGCACCGGGGAGCTGTTTTTT. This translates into CASSGDIGTGELFF.

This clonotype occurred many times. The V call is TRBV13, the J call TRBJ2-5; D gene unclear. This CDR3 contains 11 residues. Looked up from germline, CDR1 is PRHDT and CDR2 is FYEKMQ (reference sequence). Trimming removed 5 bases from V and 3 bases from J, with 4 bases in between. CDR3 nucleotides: TGTGCCAGCAGCAGAAAAGAGACCCAGTACTTC. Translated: CASSRKETQYF.

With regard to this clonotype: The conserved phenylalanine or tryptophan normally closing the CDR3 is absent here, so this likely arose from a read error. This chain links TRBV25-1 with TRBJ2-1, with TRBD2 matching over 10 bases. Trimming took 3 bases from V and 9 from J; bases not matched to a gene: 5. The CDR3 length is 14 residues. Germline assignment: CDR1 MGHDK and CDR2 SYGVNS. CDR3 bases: TGTGCCAGCAGTGACTCGACTAGCGGGCCTGAGCAGTTCCTC. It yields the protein CASSDSTSGPEQFL.

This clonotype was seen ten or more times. CDR3 in amino acids: CASYRGLNTEAFF. Here the CDR3 DNA reads TGTGCCAGCTACCGGGGGCTGAACACTGAAGCTTTCTTT. The chain links TRBV12-3 or TRBV12-4 to TRBJ1-1; possibly TRBD1 for D (6 bases). The V gene lost 8 bases and the J gene lost 0 bases, with 10 bases spanning the gap. This CDR3 comprises 13 residues.

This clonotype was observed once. The CDR3 bases are TGCGCCAGCAGCTCACAGGGGGTCAGCTACGAGCAGTACTTC. Translating it yields CASSSQGVSYEQYF. The chain employs TRBV5-1 and TRBJ2-7, with 8 bases identical to TRBD1. CDR1 and CDR2 (germline): SGHRS, YFSETQ. The CDR3 contains 14 residues. Unmatched junction bases numbered 5, after V lost 3 bases and J lost 3 bases.

CDR3 in DNA: TGTGCCATCACTGGAGGGGGCGAAGGTTCACCCCTCCACTTT. It codes for CAITGGGEGSPLHF. This chain connects TRBV10-3 to TRBJ1-6; TRBD1 matches at 7 bases. The CDR3 runs 14 residues. Per germline, CDR1 ENHRY and CDR2 SYGVKD. The ends lost 7 bases at V and 9 bases at J; junction bases unmatched: 9.

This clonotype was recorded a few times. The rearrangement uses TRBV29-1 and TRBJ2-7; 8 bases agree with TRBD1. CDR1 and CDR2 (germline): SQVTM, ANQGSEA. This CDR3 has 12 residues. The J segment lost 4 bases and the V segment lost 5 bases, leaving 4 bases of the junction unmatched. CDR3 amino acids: CSVWQGAYEQYF. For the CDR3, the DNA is TGCAGCGTTTGGCAGGGGGCTTACGAGCAGTACTTC.